This entry describes one T cell receptor (beta chain). Its antigen is not identified. CDR1 is SGHAT, CDR2 FQNNGV, per germline. Trimming took off 8 bases at V and 8 bases at J, with 13 bases between the two ends. The CDR3 consists of 12 residues. As the sequencing template, cDNA was produced by extracting RNA and reverse transcribing it. The assay was immunoSEQ multiplex PCR, and TCRdb's table has in-frame clones only and misses some. The data show 120,000 or so clones, with 61% seen just once and 5.7% held by the top ten. Regarding treatment: oral pan-JAK inhibitor, 5-10 mg twice daily. The sample comes from a study of CD8+ T cells in alopecia areata. Study outcomes and limitations: The study found TCR sharing across patients less clear than in mice, possibly for HLA reasons. Clonality in lesional scalp, especially alopecia totalis/universalis, exceeded that of normal scalp.

The chain uses TRBV11-2 and TRBJ2-1, with D tentatively TRBD1 (7 bases). Sequences were derived from CD4+ T cells sorted from blood, sampled at week 4, from a patient treated with tofacitinib. This sequence was found in a human donor with alopecia areata. The CDR3 DNA is TGTGCCAGCCGGAGGGGGCTCGATGAGCAGTTCTTC. Its protein product is CASRRGLDEQFF.